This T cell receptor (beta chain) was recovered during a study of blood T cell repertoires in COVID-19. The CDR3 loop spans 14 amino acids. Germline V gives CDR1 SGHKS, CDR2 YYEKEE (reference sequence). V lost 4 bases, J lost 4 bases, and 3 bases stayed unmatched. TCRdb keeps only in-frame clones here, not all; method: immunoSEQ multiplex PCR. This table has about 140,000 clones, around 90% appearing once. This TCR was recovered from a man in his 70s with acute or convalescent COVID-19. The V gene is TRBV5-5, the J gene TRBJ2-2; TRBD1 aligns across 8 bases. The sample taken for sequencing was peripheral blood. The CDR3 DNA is TGTGCCAGCAGCCGGACAGGGCTCACCGGGGAGCTGTTTTTT. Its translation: CASSRTGLTGELFF.